This TCR beta chain was identified in a study of molecular identifiers for immune sequencing clone quantification. At the level of the study: RNA, taken in replicates from 20,000 or 100,000 naive CD8 cells, was split five ways, with four sequenced.

The CDR3 is made up of 17 amino acids. J lost 6 bases, V lost 1 base, and 14 bases had no gene match. In germline, CDR1 is WSHSY, CDR2 SAAADI. TCRdb redid the calling of the PCR reads with MiXCR, one entry per CDR3 protein. Of more than 450,000 distinct CDR3 sequences detected, around 21% appear once; the ten largest clones hold around 0.84%. Naive CD8 T cells underwent sorting with the CD8+CD4-CCR7+CD45RA+ definition. This clonotype was counted only a few times. Sequencing used naive CD8+ T cells from blood, with Jurkat cell RNA spiked in. Documented subset: FACS-sorted CD8+CD4-CCR7+CD45RA+ naive T cells. J is TRBJ2-7 and V is TRBV10-2; TRBD2 agrees at 8 bases. The receptor was isolated from a human donor in good health. Some libraries in this study had Jurkat cell RNA spiked in. The CDR3 loop reads CASSEYPPGHREGEQYF. CDR3 DNA: TGCGCCAGCAGTGAGTACCCTCCGGGACACCGGGAGGGCGAGCAGTACTTC.